What follows are 17 T cell receptor beta chains derived from one specimen sequenced in a study of blood T cell repertoires in COVID-19 (TCRdb year 2020). The library was built by means of the immunoSEQ multiplex PCR assay. As stored in TCRdb, this immuneACCESS dataset retains in-frame rearrangements with V and J assigned. A fraction of the clones does not appear; measured against another copy, unresolved V genes explain less than half of the discrepancy, and the remainder lacks a known reason. A total of roughly 78,000 clones appear in this sample, 86% of them only once. More than 1.5% of the sample lies in the top ten. The sequencing sample was made of peripheral blood. Receptor source: a woman aged 55 to 70 with acute or convalescent COVID-19.

This clone was seen only a few times. The rearrangement joins TRBV30 to TRBJ2-1, with D tentatively TRBD2 (6 bases). This CDR3 comprises 12 residues. Between the trimmed V and J ends, which lost 7 bases and 5 bases, there was a span of 12 bases. Germline CDR1 reads GTSNPN; CDR2 reads SVGIG (reference sequence). The CDR3 reads CASSGRNNEQFF. DNA for the CDR3: TGTGCCTCCTCGGGGAGGAACAATGAGCAGTTCTTC.

This clone was found a few times. This chain uses TRBV29-1 with TRBJ1-1; D may be TRBD1 (5 bases). The CDR3 runs to 12 residues. Germline lookup yields CDR1 SQVTM and CDR2 ANQGSEA. Trimming took 3 bases from V and 11 from J, leaving 16 bases between them. This chain's CDR3 is CSVEGRGGWAFF. The DNA of the CDR3 is TGCAGCGTTGAGGGCCGTGGGGGGTGGGCTTTCTTT.

The chain is built from TRBV19 and TRBJ2-5, with D perhaps matching TRBD1 (6 bases). V lost 7 bases to trimming and J lost 5 bases, with 17 bases between them. Germline assignment: CDR1 LNHDA and CDR2 SQIVND (reference sequence). The CDR3 is 14 amino acids. This CDR3 is CASTDPGDSETQYF. For the CDR3, the DNA is TGTGCCAGTACGGATCCAGGGGATTCGGAGACCCAGTACTTC. The full variable domain, completed using reference TRBV19 and TRBJ2-5, is DGGITQSPKYLFRKEGQNVTLSCEQNLNHDAMYWYRQDPGQGLRLIYYSQIVNDFQKGDIAEGYSVSREKKESFPLTVTSAQKNPTAFYLCASTDPGDSETQYFGPGTRLLVL.

This chain connects TRBV28 to TRBJ1-2, with D unresolved. Deletions cut 2 bases from V and 8 bases from J, with 12 bases between. The germline CDR1 and CDR2 sequences are MDHEN and SYDVKM. CDR3 size: 13 residues. The DNA for the CDR3 is TGTGCCAGCAGTTTAACTTCCGGGGAGGGCTACACCTTC. Translating it yields CASSLTSGEGYTF.

The chain employs TRBV3-1 (or the pseudogene TRBV3-2) and TRBJ1-1, with D tentatively TRBD1 (5 bases). Germline CDR1 reads LGHDT; CDR2 reads YNNKEL (reference sequence). The ends were cut back, 0 bases at V and 5 bases at J, with 28 bases in the middle. The CDR3 is 20 amino acids. This CDR3 reads CASSQDRAQLNRGGRTEAFF. The CDR3, as DNA: TGTGCCAGCAGCCAAGATCGCGCACAACTCAATCGGGGGGGTCGGACTGAAGCTTTCTTT.

This chain links TRBV11-3 with TRBJ2-3; 7 nucleotides agree with TRBD2. The germline CDR1 and CDR2 sequences are SGHNT and YENEEA. This CDR3 is built from 15 residues. Trimming took 1 base from V and 2 from J; bases not matched to a gene: 3. CDR3 residues: CASSLAGGPTDTQYF. The CDR3 nucleotides read TGTGCCAGCAGCTTAGCGGGAGGACCCACAGATACGCAGTATTTT. Looking up the rest from reference TRBV11-3 and TRBJ2-3 gives the full variable domain: EAGVVQSPRYKIIEKKQPVAFWCNPISGHNTLYWYLQNLGQGPELLIRYENEEAVDDSQLPKDRFSAERLKGVDSTLKIQPAELGDSAVYLCASSLAGGPTDTQYFGPGTRLTVL.

This chain uses TRBV20-1 with TRBJ1-2; D may be TRBD1 (6 bases). Per the germline V gene, CDR1 is DFQATT and CDR2 is SNEGSKA (reference sequence). V was clipped by 3 bases and J by 4 bases, with 21 bases between them. The CDR3 is made up of 16 amino acids. The DNA of the CDR3 is TGCAGTGCTAGTGATTTGGAAAGGACAGCAGGCTATGGCTACACCTTC. It codes for CSASDLERTAGYGYTF.

The V and J genes are TRBV7-6 and TRBJ2-1; D call uncertain. Germline V gives CDR1 SGHVS, CDR2 FNYEAQ. The CDR3 is 15 amino acids. The ends were cut back, 2 bases at V and 0 bases at J, with 8 bases in the middle. The DNA for the CDR3 is TGTGCCAGCAGCTTACGTCCCAGCTCCTACAATGAGCAGTTCTTC. Its translation is CASSLRPSSYNEQFF.

The chain uses TRBV18 and TRBJ2-7; D is possibly TRBD1 (6 bases). V was trimmed by 4 bases and J by 4 bases, leaving 11 bases between them. This CDR3 contains 13 residues. Germline V gene lookup returns CDR1 KGHSH and CDR2 LQKENI. This CDR3 is CASSHATGYEQYF. CDR3 coding DNA: TGTGCCAGCTCACACGCCACAGGGTACGAGCAGTACTTC. Filled out from reference TRBV18 and TRBJ2-7, the complete variable domain reads NAGVMQNPRHLVRRRGQEARLRCSPMKGHSHVYWYRQLPEEGLKFMVYLQKENIIDESGMPKERFSAEFPKEGPSILRIQQVVRGDSAAYFCASSHATGYEQYFGPGTRLTVT.

V is TRBV6-5 and J is TRBJ1-2, with 9 bases aligning to TRBD1. Trimming took 5 bases from V and 1 from J; bases not matched to a gene: 5. The CDR3 sequence is 15 residues long. Germline values: CDR1 MNHEY, CDR2 SVGAGI. The chain's CDR3 is CASSPRTGDNYGYTF. The CDR3 nucleotides read TGTGCCAGCAGTCCTAGGACAGGGGATAACTATGGCTACACCTTC.

The sample holds a few counts of this clone. The genes are TRBV7-8 and TRBJ2-7; tentative D call: TRBD2 (6 bases). Deletions cut 5 bases from V and 2 bases from J, with 10 bases between. Looked up from germline, CDR1 is SGHVS and CDR2 is FQNEAQ. CDR3 size: 13 residues. CDR3 amino acids: CASSRSGPYEQYF. Written as DNA, the CDR3 is TGTGCCAGCAGCCGTAGCGGACCCTACGAGCAGTACTTC. Together with reference TRBV7-8 and TRBJ2-7, the CDR3 gives the full variable domain: GAGVSQSPRYKVAKRGQDVALRCDPISGHVSLFWYQQALGQGPEFLTYFQNEAQLDKSGLPSDRFFAERPEGSVSTLKIQRTQQEDSAVYLCASSRSGPYEQYFGPGTRLTVT.

This clone was observed a single time. The V call is TRBV3-1 (or the pseudogene TRBV3-2), the J call TRBJ2-7; TRBD1 is a possible D gene (5 bases). The CDR3 runs 14 residues. V lost 1 base to trimming and J lost 3 bases, with 10 bases between them. Per germline, CDR1 LGHDT and CDR2 YNNKEL (reference sequence). The CDR3 here is CASSQARVYYEQYF. In DNA, the CDR3 is TGTGCCAGCAGCCAAGCCAGGGTCTACTACGAGCAGTACTTC.

The chain combines TRBV6-6 with TRBJ1-6; D is possibly TRBD1 (5 bases). The CDR3 is 17 residues long. CDR1 is MNHNY and CDR2 is SVGAGI in the germline V gene (reference sequence). V was shortened by 5 bases and J by 2 bases, with 16 bases between the two germline ends. CDR3 bases: TGTGCCAGCAGTCTGACTACCGGGACTGCCTATAATTCACCCCTCCACTTT. Translating it yields CASSLTTGTAYNSPLHF.

The chain couples TRBV3-1 (or the pseudogene TRBV3-2) to TRBJ2-7; TRBD1 might be the D (6 bases). This CDR3 is built from 13 residues. CDR1 is LGHDT and CDR2 is YNNKEL in the germline V gene (reference sequence). Trimming removed 4 bases at V and 9 bases at J, with 16 bases between. CDR3 sequence reads: CASSPGEIQGQYF. The CDR3 DNA is TGTGCCAGCAGCCCAGGGGAGATCCAGGGGCAGTACTTC.

As to this clone: The sample has other DNA sequences that encode this CDR3 too. The V and J genes are TRBV28 and TRBJ1-1; D not certain. The germline V gene encodes CDR1 MDHEN and CDR2 SYDVKM. V lost 3 bases, J lost 0 bases, and 8 bases lay in between. CDR3 length equals 14 residues. CDR3: CASSLGSLNTEAFF. The DNA for the CDR3 is TGTGCCAGCAGTTTGGGGAGTCTGAACACTGAAGCTTTCTTT.

The chain recombines TRBV7-9 with TRBJ2-5, with 7 nucleotides matching TRBD1. V was clipped by 3 bases and J by 4 bases; unmatched bases: 2. This CDR3 spans 13 amino acids. Germline CDR1 SEHNR, CDR2 FQNEAQ (reference sequence). As DNA, the CDR3 is TGTGCCAGCAGCTTTTCAGGGGGAGAGACCCAGTACTTC. Amino acid sequence: CASSFSGGETQYF. Supplemented by reference TRBV7-9 and TRBJ2-5, the full variable domain reads DTGVSQNPRHKITKRGQNVTFRCDPISEHNRLYWYRQTLGQGPEFLTYFQNEAQLEKSRLLSDRFSAERPKGSFSTLEIQRTEQGDSAMYLCASSFSGGETQYFGPGTRLLVL.

This chain uses TRBV2 with TRBJ2-2, with a possible D match to TRBD2 (6 bases). Germline CDR1 SNHLY, CDR2 FYNNEI. Trimming took off 1 base at V and 6 bases at J, with 15 bases between the two ends. This CDR3 is built from 16 residues. In DNA, the CDR3 is TGTGCCAGCAGTGAAGGGGACTCAGTGAGCCCCGGGGAGCTGTTTTTT. Protein sequence: CASSEGDSVSPGELFF. The variable domain in full, completed from reference TRBV2 and TRBJ2-2, reads EPEVTQTPSHQVTQMGQEVILRCVPISNHLYFYWYRQILGQKVEFLVSFYNNEISEKSEIFDDQFSVERPDGSNFTLKIRSTKLEDSAMYFCASSEGDSVSPGELFFGEGSRLTVL.